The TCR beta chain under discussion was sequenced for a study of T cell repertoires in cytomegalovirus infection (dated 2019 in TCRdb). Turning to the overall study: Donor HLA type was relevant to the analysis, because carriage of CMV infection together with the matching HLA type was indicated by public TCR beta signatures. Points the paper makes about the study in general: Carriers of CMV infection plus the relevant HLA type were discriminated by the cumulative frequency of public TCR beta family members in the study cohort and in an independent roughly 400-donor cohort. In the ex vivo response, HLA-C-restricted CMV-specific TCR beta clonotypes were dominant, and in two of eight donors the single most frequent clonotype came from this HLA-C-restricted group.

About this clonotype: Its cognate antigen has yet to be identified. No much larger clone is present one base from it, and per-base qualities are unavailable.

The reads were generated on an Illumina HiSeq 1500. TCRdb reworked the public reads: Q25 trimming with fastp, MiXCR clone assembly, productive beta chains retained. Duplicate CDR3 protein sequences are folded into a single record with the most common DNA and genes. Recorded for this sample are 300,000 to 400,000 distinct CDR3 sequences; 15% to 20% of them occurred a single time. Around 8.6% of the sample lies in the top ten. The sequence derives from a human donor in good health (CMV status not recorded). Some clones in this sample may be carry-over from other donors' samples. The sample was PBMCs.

The CDR3 reads CATSREGRGELFF. In nucleotide form, the sequence is TGTGCCACCAGCAGAGAAGGGCGCGGGGAGCTGTTTTTT. In this chain, TRBV15 is recombined with TRBJ2-2, with the D gene uncertain. The V and J ends are trimmed by 0 bases and 7 bases, leaving 6 bases between them. CDR1 is given as LNHNV and CDR2 as YYDKDF, both from the germline V gene (reference sequence). The cysteine opens and the phenylalanine closes a CDR3 of 13 amino acids. The only DNA kept is the CDR3, 39 bases in frame from the first base.